This is a list of T cell receptor beta chains from one sample in a study of blood T cell repertoires in COVID-19. Repertoires were generated with immunoSEQ multiplex PCR, while TCRdb's copy carries only in-frame clones and drops some. The data show over 150,000 clones, around 94% seen once. The source material was peripheral blood. These receptors all come from a man aged 25 to 40 with COVID-19, enrolled during active disease. The CDR3 runs from the conserved cysteine through the conserved F or W. Each record gives: D gene, J gene, V gene, CDR3 protein. D genes are given only for firm matches.

>.|TRBJ1-3|TRBV12-5
CASGLGVVGSGNTIYF
>.|TRBJ2-3|TRBV2
CASAAGGDRGPTDTQYF
>.|TRBJ1-5|TRBV30
CAWSRGGQEPQHF
>TRBD2|TRBJ2-3|TRBV5-1
CASSRGGSGTDTQYF
>TRBD2|TRBJ2-7|TRBV11-2
CASSLSPSGGVYEQYF
>TRBD1|TRBJ1-6|TRBV9
CASSDRDRAVSPLHF
>.|TRBJ1-2|TRBV5-1
CASSPDQSEGYTF
>TRBD1|TRBJ2-1|TRBV7-9
CASSTDRESYNEQFF
>.|TRBJ1-4|TRBV5-6
CASSLVGSSNEKLFF
>TRBD1|TRBJ1-2|TRBV2
CASSGGQGARYGYTF
>.|TRBJ2-2|TRBV5-1
CASSQGNTGELFF
>TRBD1|TRBJ1-2|TRBV4-1
CASSQDRQGARYGYTF
>TRBD2|TRBJ2-1|TRBV11-1
CASNSRAGGPVEQFF
>.|TRBJ2-5|TRBV10-2
CASSLGQIQETQYF
>.|TRBJ2-1|TRBV11-2
CASSPLYEQFF
>TRBD2|TRBJ2-5|TRBV3-1/TRBV3-2
CASSQEEASGGAETQYF
>TRBD2|TRBJ2-5|TRBV7-3
CASSQGTSRTQYF